Given below is one T cell receptor beta chain in context. Its specificity is not known. This sample was included in a study of vaccination and CD4 T cells after COVID-19. Study in general: Post-COVID draws came a median approximately 100 days after diagnosis (range 35 to 161).

Cultured CD4+ T cell DNA underwent sequencing with the Oncomine TCR Beta short-read assay. Each CDR3 protein gets one entry after TCRdb re-called the PCR reads with MiXCR. The data contain some 7,000 distinct CDR3 sequences, 25% to 35% of them singletons. The treatment denotes: roughly 11-day PBMC culture with coronavirus spike peptide pools or control peptides (ViraFEST assay). Before the COVID-19 pandemic (2011-2018), CD4+ T cells were obtained from the unexposed donor. V was cut by 6 bases and J by 3 bases, with 20 bases left in between. Germline V CDR1 and CDR2: MNHEY, SMNVEV (reference sequence). There are 16 residues in the CDR3.

The TCR sequence derives from a human donor in good health. Sequenced sample: CD4+ T cells from blood, cultured in vitro. This chain links TRBV27 with TRBJ1-2; D unclear. CDR3 in DNA: TGTGCCAGCAGGGACCTTTCAACCGGGTCCGACTATGGCTACACCTTC. Translating gives CASRDLSTGSDYGYTF.